This T cell receptor beta chain emerged from a study of blood T cell repertoires in COVID-19. Background on the study: COVID-19 samples, acute and convalescent, were from the United States, Italy and Spain.

Method: immunoSEQ multiplex PCR; TCRdb's copy keeps in-frame clones and lacks some. The profile shows fewer than 350,000 clones, 85% of them singletons. V dropped 4 bases and J dropped 7; count of bases not matched to a gene: 7. Germline V gene data show CDR1 as SEHNR and CDR2 as FQNEAQ (reference sequence). CDR3 length equals 14 residues. V gene TRBV7-9 combines with J gene TRBJ2-1, with 7 bases that match TRBD1. This sequence originates from a woman aged 50 to 65 who had recovered from COVID-19. Source material: PBMCs or T cells enriched from blood (not recorded which). The CDR3 DNA reads TGTGCCAGCAGCTCAGGGCAGGGGGTAAATGAGCAGTTCTTC. The encoded protein is CASSSGQGVNEQFF. The variable domain in full, with the rest retrieved from reference TRBV7-9 and TRBJ2-1, is DTGVSQNPRHKITKRGQNVTFRCDPISEHNRLYWYRQTLGQGPEFLTYFQNEAQLEKSRLLSDRFSAERPKGSFSTLEIQRTEQGDSAMYLCASSSGQGVNEQFFGPGTRLTVL.